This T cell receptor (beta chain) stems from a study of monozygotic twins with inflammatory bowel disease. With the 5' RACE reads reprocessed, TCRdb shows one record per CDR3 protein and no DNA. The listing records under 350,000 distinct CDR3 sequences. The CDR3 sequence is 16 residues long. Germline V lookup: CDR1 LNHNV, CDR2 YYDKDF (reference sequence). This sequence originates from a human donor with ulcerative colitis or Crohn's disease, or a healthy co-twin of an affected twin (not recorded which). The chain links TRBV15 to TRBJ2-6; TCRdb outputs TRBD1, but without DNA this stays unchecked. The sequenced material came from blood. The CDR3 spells CATQRDRGLGANVLTF.